These 23 T cell receptor beta chains came from one sample sequenced in a study of T cell responses to AZD1222 COVID-19 vaccine. TCRdb's table, derived via immunoSEQ multiplex PCR, lists solely in-frame clones and lacks some. The sample contains roughly 62,000 clones, about 70% of which appear only once. Sequences were derived from peripheral blood, sampled on day 0 of AZD1222 vaccination. Every receptor here comes from an adult in good health.

The genes are TRBV10-2 and TRBJ2-1, with TRBD2 matching over 9 bases. CDR1 WSHSY and CDR2 SAAADI come from the germline V gene. V gave up 6 bases and J gave up 6 bases; unmatched junction bases: 3. The CDR3 extends over 13 amino acids. This CDR3 is CASRGLAGNEQFF. The CDR3 DNA reads TGCGCCAGCAGGGGACTAGCCGGCAATGAGCAGTTCTTC.

The genes are TRBV29-1 and TRBJ2-7; 8 bases match TRBD1. J gave up 6 bases and V 6 bases, and 16 bases lay outside the gene matches. Looked up from germline, CDR1 is SQVTM and CDR2 is ANQGSEA. This CDR3 comprises 15 residues. CDR3 bases: TGCAGCGTGCTACGATGGGACAGGACTACGATCGAGCAGTACTTC. Protein sequence: CSVLRWDRTTIEQYF.

The chain links TRBV11-2 to TRBJ1-1; D unresolved. V was cut by 5 bases and J by 1 base, with 11 bases left in between. Germline V CDR1 and CDR2: SGHAT, FQNNGV. The CDR3 covers 14 residues. CDR3: CASSHIPGNTEAFF. The DNA for the CDR3 is TGTGCCAGCAGCCACATACCAGGGAACACTGAAGCTTTCTTT.

This chain uses TRBV10-3 with TRBJ2-1, with TRBD2 matching over 7 bases. CDR1 is ENHRY and CDR2 is SYGVKD in the germline V gene. The CDR3 has 13 amino acids. V was clipped by 6 bases and J by 7 bases; unmatched bases: 6. In nucleotides, the CDR3 is TGTGCCATCAGGGGCGGGGAGGGGAATGAGCAGTTCTTC. Protein: CAIRGGEGNEQFF.

The V gene is TRBV7-9, the J gene TRBJ1-6, with D perhaps TRBD1 (5 bases). Looked up from germline, CDR1 is SEHNR and CDR2 is FQNEAQ (reference sequence). This CDR3 has 14 residues. V was shortened by 5 bases and J by 7 bases, with 12 bases between the two germline ends. Here the CDR3 DNA reads TGTGCCAGCAGCCAAAACCAGGGAAATTCACCCCTCCACTTT. Protein: CASSQNQGNSPLHF.

The rearrangement uses TRBV6-5 and TRBJ2-7; TRBD1 might be the D (6 bases). The V end was cut by 3 bases, the J end by 0 bases, with 9 bases between. The CDR3 consists of 14 residues. Germline CDR1 reads MNHEY; CDR2 reads SVGAGI. DNA of the CDR3: TGTGCCAGCAGTTATGGACAGAGCTCCTACGAGCAGTACTTC. Its protein is CASSYGQSSYEQYF.

The V call is TRBV6-4, the J call TRBJ2-1, with 7 positions matching TRBD1. V trimming: 8 bases; J trimming: 5 bases; junction bases outside the gene matches: 9. This CDR3 has 14 amino acids. Germline V gene data show CDR1 as MRHNA and CDR2 as SNTAGT. The CDR3 DNA reads TGTGCCAGCGCAAGACAGGGATGGAACAATGAGCAGTTCTTC. This encodes CASARQGWNNEQFF.

The V call is TRBV3-1 (or the pseudogene TRBV3-2), the J call TRBJ2-2, with 8 bases aligning to TRBD1. This CDR3 has 12 amino acids. V lost 8 bases and J lost 7; bases outside the gene matches: 3. Looked up from germline, CDR1 is LGHDT and CDR2 is YNNKEL (reference sequence). The CDR3 loop is CASGQGIGELFF. As DNA, the CDR3 is TGTGCCAGCGGACAGGGAATCGGGGAGCTGTTTTTT.

The V call is TRBV7-9, the J call TRBJ1-1, with D maybe TRBD1 (5 bases). This CDR3 contains 13 residues. The V end lost 8 bases, the J end lost 1 base, and 11 bases lay between the germline ends. Germline V gene sequence: CDR1 SEHNR, CDR2 FQNEAQ (reference sequence). The CDR3 region has the DNA TGTGCCAGCCGGGGGGAGTGGAACACTGAAGCTTTCTTT. It is translated as CASRGEWNTEAFF.

The CDR3 region is CASSLGFGSGAADTQYF. As DNA, the CDR3 is TGTGCCAGCAGCTTAGGGTTTGGGAGCGGGGCTGCAGATACGCAGTATTTT. The rearrangement joins TRBV7-3 to TRBJ2-3; 7 bases align to TRBD2. J gave up 4 bases and V 2 bases, and 12 bases lay outside the gene matches. There are 17 residues in the CDR3. In germline, CDR1 is SGHTA, CDR2 FQGTGA.

The CDR3 here is CASTLGQGTTFF. The CDR3 coding sequence is TGTGCCAGTACCCTGGGACAGGGGACGACTTTCTTT. The chain uses TRBV19 and TRBJ1-1; TRBD1 matches at 10 bases. V trimming: 7 bases; J trimming: 12 bases; junction bases outside the gene matches: 8. This CDR3 is built from 12 residues. From germline, CDR1 is LNHDA and CDR2 SQIVND (reference sequence).

This chain connects TRBV7-2 to TRBJ1-2; D call uncertain. Trimming removed 5 bases from V and 3 bases from J, with 4 bases in between. The CDR3 is made up of 11 amino acids. Germline loops: CDR1 SGHTA, CDR2 FQGNSA. The CDR3: CASSPDYGYTF. CDR3 DNA sequence: TGTGCCAGCAGCCCCGACTATGGCTACACCTTC.

The chain has TRBV27 and TRBJ1-2; D is unclear. The V gene lost 4 bases and the J gene lost 4 bases, with 10 bases spanning the gap. This CDR3 is built from 13 residues. Germline lookup yields CDR1 MNHEY and CDR2 SMNVEV (reference sequence). The DNA for the CDR3 is TGTGCCAGCAGTTCCGGTGTGGGCTATGGCTACACCTTC. It yields the protein CASSSGVGYGYTF.

The chain uses TRBV9 and TRBJ2-1; a weak D match, TRBD1 (6 bases). The V gene's germline CDR1 is SGDLS and CDR2 YYNGEE. The CDR3 is made up of 18 amino acids. V was clipped by 1 base and J by 5 bases, with 22 bases between them. Here the CDR3 DNA reads TGTGCCAGCAGCGTAACGCCCGTGGGACACGTCGAAGACAATGAGCAGTTCTTC. Its protein is CASSVTPVGHVEDNEQFF.

The V gene is TRBV28, the J gene TRBJ1-1; possibly TRBD1 for D (5 bases). The CDR3 runs 12 residues. The ends were cut back, 5 bases at V and 5 bases at J, with 9 bases in the middle. Germline CDR1 MDHEN, CDR2 SYDVKM. The CDR3 DNA reads TGTGCCAGCAGTCAGGGTGGGACTGAAGCTTTCTTT. It translates to CASSQGGTEAFF.

This sequence joins TRBV7-6 and TRBJ2-1, with TRBD2 matching 10 bases. Germline CDR1 and CDR2: SGHVS and FNYEAQ. The J segment lost 9 bases and the V segment lost 2 bases, leaving 4 bases of the junction unmatched. The CDR3 length is 14 residues. The CDR3: CASSLLGLAVEQFF. CDR3 bases: TGTGCCAGCAGCTTACTCGGACTAGCGGTTGAGCAGTTCTTC.

V usage is TRBV28 and J usage is TRBJ2-1; 10 nucleotides line up with TRBD1. CDR3 length equals 14 residues. The germline V gene has CDR1 MDHEN and CDR2 SYDVKM. The trim removed 10 bases at V and 2 bases at J, leaving 5 bases unmatched. The CDR3 loop reads CATSGQGPYNEQFF. Here the CDR3 DNA reads TGTGCCACCTCGGGACAGGGGCCCTACAATGAGCAGTTCTTC.

The rearrangement uses TRBV4-2 and TRBJ1-6; D gene ambiguous. The CDR3 runs 15 residues. V was cut by 5 bases and J by 10 bases, with 18 bases left in between. CDR1 and CDR2 from the germline V gene are LGHNA and YNFKEQ. CDR3 DNA: TGTGCCAGCAGCTTAAGAGAGGATGTGAGCTCACCCCTCCACTTT. Translation gives CASSLREDVSSPLHF.

This sequence joins TRBV6-2 or TRBV6-3 and TRBJ2-3; TRBD1 or TRBD2 may be the D gene (5 bases each). Germline-derived CDR1 and CDR2 are MNHEY and SVGEGT. Trimming cost V 2 bases and J 11 bases, with 17 bases left between them. This CDR3 region has 14 residues. The CDR3 DNA sequence: TGTGCCAGCAGTTACCCCCTCCGTGGGACGGAGCAGTATTTT. The encoded protein is CASSYPLRGTEQYF.

This chain links TRBV2 with TRBJ2-4; D might be TRBD1 (6 bases). The length of the CDR3 is 14 residues. The V end lost 4 bases, the J end lost 8 bases, and 15 bases lay between the germline ends. CDR1 and CDR2 from the germline V gene are SNHLY and FYNNEI. The CDR3 is CASSGTDFWDIQYF. Here the CDR3 DNA reads TGTGCCAGCAGTGGGACAGATTTTTGGGACATTCAGTACTTC.

In this sample, this clone turned up a few times. The chain combines TRBV7-2 with TRBJ1-6; D gene ambiguous. This CDR3 has 14 residues. Germline CDR1 is SGHTA and CDR2 is FQGNSA. V lost 1 base and J 9 bases, leaving 10 bases between the germline ends. Here the CDR3 DNA reads TGTGCCAGCAGCTTAGGTTGGTCCCGTTCACCCCTCCACTTT. Protein sequence: CASSLGWSRSPLHF.

The chain combines TRBV7-9 with TRBJ2-2; D is unclear. The CDR3 runs 14 residues. The germline V gene encodes CDR1 SEHNR and CDR2 FQNEAQ (reference sequence). Trimming removed 8 bases at V and 2 bases at J, with 12 bases between. This CDR3 is CASLWQDNTGELFF. CDR3 nucleotides: TGTGCCAGCCTCTGGCAGGATAACACCGGGGAGCTGTTTTTT.

This clone was recorded a few times. V gene TRBV9 combines with J gene TRBJ2-7; 10 positions match TRBD1. After removal of 0 bases from V and 4 bases from J, the junction contained 4 bases not matched to a gene. There are 15 residues in the CDR3. Germline V gene data show CDR1 as SGDLS and CDR2 as YYNGEE. The CDR3 sequence: CASSVGDRGPYEQYF. In DNA form, the CDR3 reads TGTGCCAGCAGCGTAGGGGACAGGGGACCTTACGAGCAGTACTTC.